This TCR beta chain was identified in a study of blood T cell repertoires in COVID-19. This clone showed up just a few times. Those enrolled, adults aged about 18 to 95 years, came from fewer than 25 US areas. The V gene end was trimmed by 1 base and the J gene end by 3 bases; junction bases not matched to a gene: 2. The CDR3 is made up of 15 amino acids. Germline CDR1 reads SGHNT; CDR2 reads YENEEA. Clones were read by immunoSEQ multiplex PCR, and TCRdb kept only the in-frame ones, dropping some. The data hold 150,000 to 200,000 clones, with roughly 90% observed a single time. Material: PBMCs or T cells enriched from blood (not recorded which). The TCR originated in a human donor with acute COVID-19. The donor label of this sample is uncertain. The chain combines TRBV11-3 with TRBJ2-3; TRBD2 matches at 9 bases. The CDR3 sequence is CASSLGTSETDTQYF. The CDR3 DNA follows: TGTGCCAGCAGCTTAGGGACTAGCGAGACAGATACGCAGTATTTT. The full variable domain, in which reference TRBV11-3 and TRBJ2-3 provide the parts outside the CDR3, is EAGVVQSPRYKIIEKKQPVAFWCNPISGHNTLYWYLQNLGQGPELLIRYENEEAVDDSQLPKDRFSAERLKGVDSTLKIQPAELGDSAVYLCASSLGTSETDTQYFGPGTRLTVL.